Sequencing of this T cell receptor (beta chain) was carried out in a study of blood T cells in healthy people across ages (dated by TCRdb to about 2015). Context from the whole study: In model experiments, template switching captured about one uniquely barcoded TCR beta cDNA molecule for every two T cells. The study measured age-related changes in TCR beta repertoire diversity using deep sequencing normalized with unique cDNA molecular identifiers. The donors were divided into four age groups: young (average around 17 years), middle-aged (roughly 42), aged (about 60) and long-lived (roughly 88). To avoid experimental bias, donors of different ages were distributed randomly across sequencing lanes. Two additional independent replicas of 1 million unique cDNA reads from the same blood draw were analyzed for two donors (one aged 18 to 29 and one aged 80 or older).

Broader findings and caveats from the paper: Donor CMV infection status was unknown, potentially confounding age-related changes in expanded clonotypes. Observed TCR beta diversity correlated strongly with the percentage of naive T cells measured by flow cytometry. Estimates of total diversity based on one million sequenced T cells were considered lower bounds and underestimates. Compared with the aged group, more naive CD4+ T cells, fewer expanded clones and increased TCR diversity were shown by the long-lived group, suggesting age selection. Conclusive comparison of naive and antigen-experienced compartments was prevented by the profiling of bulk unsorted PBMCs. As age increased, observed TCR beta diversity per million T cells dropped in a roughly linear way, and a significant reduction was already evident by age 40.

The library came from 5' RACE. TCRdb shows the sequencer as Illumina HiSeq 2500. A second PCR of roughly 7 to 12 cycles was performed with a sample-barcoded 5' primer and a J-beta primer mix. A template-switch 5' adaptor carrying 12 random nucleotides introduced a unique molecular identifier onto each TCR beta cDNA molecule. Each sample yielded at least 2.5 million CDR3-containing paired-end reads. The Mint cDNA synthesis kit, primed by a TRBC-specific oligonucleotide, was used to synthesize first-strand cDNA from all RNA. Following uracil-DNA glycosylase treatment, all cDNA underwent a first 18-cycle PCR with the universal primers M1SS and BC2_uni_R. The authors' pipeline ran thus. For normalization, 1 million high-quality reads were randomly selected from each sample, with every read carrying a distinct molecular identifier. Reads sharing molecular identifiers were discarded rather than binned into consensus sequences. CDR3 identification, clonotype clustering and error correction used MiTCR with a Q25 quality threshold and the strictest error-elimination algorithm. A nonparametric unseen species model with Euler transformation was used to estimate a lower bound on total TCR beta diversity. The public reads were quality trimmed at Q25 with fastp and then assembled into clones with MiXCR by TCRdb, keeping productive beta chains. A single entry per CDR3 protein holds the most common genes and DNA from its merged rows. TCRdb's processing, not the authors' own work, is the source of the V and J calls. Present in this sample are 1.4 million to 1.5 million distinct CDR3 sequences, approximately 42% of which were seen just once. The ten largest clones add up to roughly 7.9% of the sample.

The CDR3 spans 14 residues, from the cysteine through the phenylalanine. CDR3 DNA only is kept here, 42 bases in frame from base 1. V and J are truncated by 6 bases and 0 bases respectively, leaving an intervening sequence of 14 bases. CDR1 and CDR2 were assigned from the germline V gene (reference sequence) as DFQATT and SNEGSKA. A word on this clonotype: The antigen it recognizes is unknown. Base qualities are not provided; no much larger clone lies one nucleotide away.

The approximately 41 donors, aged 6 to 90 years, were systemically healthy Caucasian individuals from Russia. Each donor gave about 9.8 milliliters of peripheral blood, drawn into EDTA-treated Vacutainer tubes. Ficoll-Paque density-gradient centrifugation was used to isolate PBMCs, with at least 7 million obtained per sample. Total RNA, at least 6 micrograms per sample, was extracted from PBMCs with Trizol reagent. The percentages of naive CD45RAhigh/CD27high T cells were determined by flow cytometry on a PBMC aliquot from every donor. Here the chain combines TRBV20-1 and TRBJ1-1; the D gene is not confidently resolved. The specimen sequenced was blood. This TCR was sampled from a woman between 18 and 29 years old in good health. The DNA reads TGCAGTGCGTTCTACGGGAATATGAACACTGAAGCTTTCTTT. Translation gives CSAFYGNMNTEAFF.